The sequence of this T cell receptor (beta chain) was determined in a study of molecular identifiers for immune sequencing clone quantification. In its sample, this clonotype was seen many times. The CDR3 extends over 14 amino acids. J was trimmed by 6 bases and V by 2 bases; bases with no gene match: 6. CDR1 MDHEN and CDR2 SYDVKM come from the germline V gene. Using its own MiXCR run on the PCR reads, TCRdb lists one record per CDR3 protein. The sample lists roughly 86,000 distinct CDR3 sequences, 15% to 20% seen once, with roughly 0.8% in the top ten. The specimen sequenced was naive CD8+ T cells from blood, with Jurkat cell RNA spiked in. Regarding subset: FACS-sorted CD8+CD4-CCR7+CD45RA+ naive T cells. This sequence joins TRBV28 and TRBJ2-7; 8 positions agree with TRBD2. The sequence was obtained from a human donor in good health. Some libraries in this study had Jurkat cell RNA spiked in. CDR3 sequence (DNA): TGTGCCAGCAGTTTACCGGGCGGGGGGTCCGAGCAGTACTTC. Its translation is CASSLPGGGSEQYF.